This is a list of T cell receptor beta chains from one sample in a study of OX40 agonist ivuxolimab in advanced cancers. Sequencing was performed with immunoSEQ multiplex PCR; in TCRdb, only in-frame clones are kept and a portion is missing. Altogether roughly 34,000 clones are present, about 92% being singletons, with the ten largest covering around 0.84%. The sequencing here drew on CD4+ or CD8+ T cells sorted from blood, taken in a trial of the OX40 agonist ivuxolimab. The receptors were sampled from an adult with an advanced solid tumor such as melanoma, head and neck, liver or kidney cancer. Both conserved end residues are part of each CDR3. The order of the fields is CDR3 protein, CDR3 DNA, J gene, V gene, clone size, D gene. A D gene is named only where the DNA matches it firmly. Some rows have no size entry. The others give once, few or many, or a class for an expanded clone.

CASSATGLGKLFF,TGTGCCAGCAGCGCGACAGGGCTCGGAAAACTGTTTTTT,TRBJ1-4,TRBV5-6,-,TRBD1
CASSESGSNQPQHF,TGCGCCAGCAGTGAGTCTGGTAGCAATCAGCCCCAGCATTTT,TRBJ1-5,TRBV10-1,few,-
CASTPREAYEQYF,TGTGCCAGCACTCCCAGGGAAGCCTACGAGCAGTACTTC,TRBJ2-7,TRBV6-1,-,-
CASSRSSGSMVNEQFF,TGTGCCAGCAGCCGTTCTAGCGGGAGTATGGTAAATGAGCAGTTCTTC,TRBJ2-1,TRBV5-4,-,TRBD2
CASSFVTGVDEQFF,TGTGCCAGCAGCTTCGTGACAGGGGTGGATGAGCAGTTCTTC,TRBJ2-1,TRBV7-2,-,TRBD1
CASSEGAMDSPLHF,TGTGCCAGCAGTGAGGGGGCGATGGATTCACCCCTCCACTTT,TRBJ1-6,TRBV2,-,-
CASSLAHYGGGNQPQHF,TGTGCCAGCAGCTTAGCGCACTACGGAGGGGGCAATCAGCCCCAGCATTTT,TRBJ1-5,TRBV7-2,once,-
CSAYQNGEKLFF,TGCAGCGCCTACCAGAATGGGGAAAAACTGTTTTTT,TRBJ1-4,TRBV29-1,-,-
CASSYDPGNTYEQYF,TGTGCCAGCAGCTATGACCCCGGGAATACCTACGAGCAGTACTTC,TRBJ2-7,TRBV5-8,-,-
CASSLWGGIVGDTQYF,TGTGCCAGCAGCTTATGGGGAGGCATAGTCGGCGACACGCAGTATTTT,TRBJ2-3,TRBV7-3,-,-
CASSLSARGGSYEQYF,TGCGCCAGCAGCTTGTCTGCCCGAGGGGGGTCCTACGAGCAGTACTTC,TRBJ2-7,TRBV5-1,-,-
CASSRGTSNQPQHF,TGTGCCAGCAGTCGTGGGACTAGCAATCAGCCCCAGCATTTT,TRBJ1-5,TRBV6-5,-,-
CASSSYREGYTF,TGCGCCAGCAGCTCATACAGGGAAGGCTACACCTTC,TRBJ1-2,TRBV5-1,-,-
CASSVQGAAGNTIYF,TGTGCCAGCAGTGTCCAGGGGGCCGCTGGAAACACCATATATTTT,TRBJ1-3,TRBV6-1,-,TRBD1
CASSRGQGDRNEQYF,TGTGCCAGCTCACGGGGACAGGGTGATAGGAACGAGCAGTACTTC,TRBJ2-7,TRBV18,few,TRBD1
CASSEREMNTEAFF,TGTGCCAGCAGTGAAAGGGAAATGAACACTGAAGCTTTCTTT,TRBJ1-1,TRBV6-1,-,-
CASSEVAGGGGEQFF,TGCGCCAGCAGCGAAGTAGCGGGAGGGGGCGGTGAGCAGTTCTTC,TRBJ2-1,TRBV4-3,-,TRBD2
CASSPLRQGGEKLFF,TGTGCCAGCTCACCGCTCAGACAGGGAGGTGAAAAACTGTTTTTT,TRBJ1-4,TRBV18,-,TRBD1
CASSVGLAGGSAALSYEQYF,TGTGCCAGCAGCGTAGGGCTAGCGGGGGGATCCGCCGCCTTATCCTACGAGCAGTACTTC,TRBJ2-7,TRBV9,-,TRBD2
CAWSVSTNEKLFF,TGTGCCTGGAGTGTATCAACTAATGAAAAACTGTTTTTT,TRBJ1-4,TRBV30,-,-
CSVGRGGDTQYF,TGCAGCGTTGGCCGGGGGGGGGATACGCAGTATTTT,TRBJ2-3,TRBV29-1,-,TRBD2
CASRRGGSYNEQFF,TGTGCCAGTAGGAGGGGCGGGTCCTACAATGAGCAGTTCTTC,TRBJ2-1,TRBV19,once,-
CASHTPSGTNNGELFF,TGTGCCAGTCACACGCCTAGCGGGACGAATAACGGGGAGCTGTTTTTT,TRBJ2-2,TRBV2,-,TRBD2
CATSRGSGSGTYEQYF,TGTGCCACCAGCAGAGGTAGCGGGAGTGGTACCTACGAGCAGTACTTC,TRBJ2-7,TRBV15,-,TRBD2
CSVDNRGSSYNEQFF,TGCAGCGTTGACAACAGGGGGAGCTCCTACAATGAGCAGTTCTTC,TRBJ2-1,TRBV29-1,-,TRBD1
CASSVGVEGNIQYF,TGTGCCAGCAGCGTAGGGGTGGAGGGGAACATTCAGTACTTC,TRBJ2-4,TRBV9,few,-
CASSLVGGNQPQHF,TGTGCCAGCAGCCTCGTGGGTGGCAATCAGCCCCAGCATTTT,TRBJ1-5,TRBV5-6,once,-
CASSQDPHRGFSGANVLTF,TGTGCCAGCAGCCAAGATCCTCACAGGGGATTCTCTGGGGCCAACGTCCTGACTTTC,TRBJ2-6,TRBV4-2,-,TRBD1
CAWQVPGPSGANVLTF,TGTGCCTGGCAGGTTCCAGGGCCGTCTGGGGCCAACGTCCTGACTTTC,TRBJ2-6,TRBV30,-,-
CASSTGQGRYEQYF,TGTGCCAGTAGTACGGGACAGGGCCGCTACGAGCAGTACTTC,TRBJ2-7,TRBV19,-,TRBD1
CASSVAVSGQETQYF,TGTGCCAGCAGCGTAGCGGTGTCGGGACAAGAGACCCAGTACTTC,TRBJ2-5,TRBV9,-,-
CASSSRTGGTSYEQYF,TGTGCCAGCAGCTCCAGGACAGGGGGTACCTCCTACGAGCAGTACTTC,TRBJ2-7,TRBV11-2,-,TRBD1
CSVADSSNQPQHF,TGCAGCGTAGCAGACTCTAGCAATCAGCCCCAGCATTTT,TRBJ1-5,TRBV29-1,-,-
CASSNLHSGNTIYF,TGTGCCAGTAGTAACCTACACTCTGGAAACACCATATATTTT,TRBJ1-3,TRBV19,-,-
CASSLLAGDPNEQFF,TGTGCCAGCAGCTTACTAGCGGGAGATCCCAATGAGCAGTTCTTC,TRBJ2-1,TRBV5-4,-,TRBD2
CAWSVRDTEAFF,TGTGCCTGGAGTGTAAGGGACACTGAAGCTTTCTTT,TRBJ1-1,TRBV30,-,-
CASSQDVGRLNTEAFF,TGCGCCAGCAGCCAAGATGTTGGACGTCTGAACACTGAAGCTTTCTTT,TRBJ1-1,TRBV4-1,-,-
CASSLDYGEFF,TGTGCCAGCAGCTTAGACTATGGCGAGTTCTTC,TRBJ2-1,TRBV7-2,-,-
CASSSPGQGWGADTQYF,TGTGCCAGCAGTTCACCGGGACAGGGTTGGGGAGCAGATACGCAGTATTTT,TRBJ2-3,TRBV27,-,TRBD1
CASSSANEQFF,TGCGCCAGCAGCTCGGCAAATGAGCAGTTCTTC,TRBJ2-1,TRBV5-1,-,-
CASSIGQGYTEAFF,TGCGCCAGCAGCATTGGACAGGGGTACACTGAAGCTTTCTTT,TRBJ1-1,TRBV5-1,-,TRBD1
CASSLETDYPNEQFF,TGCGCCAGCAGCTTGGAGACCGACTACCCGAATGAGCAGTTCTTC,TRBJ2-1,TRBV5-1,-,-
CASSAGTGGNQPQHF,TGTGCCAGCAGCGCAGGGACAGGGGGTAATCAGCCCCAGCATTTT,TRBJ1-5,TRBV5-4,-,TRBD1
CASSLSHRTDTQYF,TGTGCCAGCAGCTTATCCCATCGCACAGATACGCAGTATTTT,TRBJ2-3,TRBV7-2,-,-
CASSLVEDTQYF,TGTGCCAGCAGCTTAGTGGAAGATACGCAGTATTTT,TRBJ2-3,TRBV11-3,-,-